These T cell receptor beta chains were read from a single sample in a study of blood T cell repertoires in COVID-19. The protocol was immunoSEQ multiplex PCR, while the TCRdb copy is restricted to in-frame clones and leaves out a portion. The data contain 250,000 to 350,000 clones, 65% to 85% of them singletons. Input material: peripheral blood. All receptors derive from a person aged 70 to 85 with COVID-19, enrolled during active disease. The CDR3 runs from the conserved cysteine through the conserved F or W. A D gene is named only where the DNA matches it firmly. Not all rows give a size; the values are once, few, many and, for expanded clones, a class.

J gene	V gene	D gene	clone size	CDR3 protein	CDR3 DNA
TRBJ1-5	TRBV4-3	.	.	CASSQDPGGDQPQHF	TGCGCCAGCAGCCAAGATCCGGGGGGCGATCAGCCCCAGCATTTT
TRBJ2-1	TRBV19	.	once	CASTSSSSYNEQFF	TGTGCCAGTACTTCTAGCTCATCCTACAATGAGCAGTTCTTC
TRBJ2-5	TRBV5-1	TRBD1	.	CASSPRPGQGSETQYF	TGCGCCAGCAGCCCGAGACCGGGACAGGGGAGCGAGACCCAGTACTTC
TRBJ1-1	TRBV5-6	.	.	CASSSHRRPSFF	TGTGCCAGCAGCTCACACAGGCGCCCGTCTTTCTTT
TRBJ2-7	TRBV29-1	TRBD2	.	CSVWSGLASSYEQYF	TGCAGCGTTTGGTCGGGACTAGCGAGCTCCTACGAGCAGTACTTC
TRBJ2-3	TRBV5-8	.	.	CASTRTPLSTDTQYF	TGTGCCAGCACCAGGACTCCTCTCTCCACAGATACGCAGTATTTT
TRBJ2-1	TRBV3-1/TRBV3-2	TRBD2	.	CASSVSGTRHYNEQFF	TGTGCCAGCAGTGTATCCGGGACTAGACACTACAATGAGCAGTTCTTC
TRBJ2-1	TRBV11-2	.	few	CASSSNSGEQFF	TGTGCCAGCAGCTCCAATTCCGGTGAGCAGTTCTTC
TRBJ1-1	TRBV29-1	.	.	CSVGMRQASSTEAFF	TGCAGCGTTGGTATGAGACAGGCTAGTAGTACTGAAGCTTTCTTT
TRBJ1-6	TRBV11-2	.	.	CASSLDLRPLHF	TGTGCCAGCAGCTTAGATCTGAGGCCCCTCCACTTT
TRBJ2-1	TRBV10-1	.	.	CASSESMESLVEQFF	TGCGCCAGCAGTGAGTCGATGGAGTCGTTGGTTGAGCAGTTCTTC
TRBJ2-2	TRBV7-3	.	.	CASSDMRVTGELFF	TGTGCCAGCAGCGATATGAGGGTCACCGGGGAGCTGTTTTTT
TRBJ2-3	TRBV14	TRBD1	.	CASSQRTGGSDTQYF	TGTGCCAGCAGCCAACGGACAGGGGGTTCAGATACGCAGTATTTT
TRBJ1-6	TRBV2	.	.	CASSDRAGSPLHF	TGTGCCAGCAGTGACAGGGCGGGGTCACCCCTCCACTTT
TRBJ1-1	TRBV9	.	few	CASLMAFF	TGTGCCAGTTTAATGGCTTTCTTT
TRBJ1-3	TRBV4-1	.	.	CASSQSAEPNSGNTIYF	TGCGCCAGCAGCCAGAGCGCAGAACCGAACTCTGGAAACACCATATATTTT
TRBJ2-2	TRBV28	TRBD1	.	CASSLDYRGTGELFF	TGTGCCAGCAGTTTAGACTACAGGGGAACCGGGGAGCTGTTTTTT
TRBJ2-1	TRBV2	TRBD1	.	CASSEKGQGFWEQFF	TGTGCCAGCAGTGAAAAGGGACAGGGTTTTTGGGAGCAGTTCTTC
TRBJ1-1	TRBV5-1	TRBD1	.	CASSAGQLNTEAFF	TGCGCCAGCAGCGCGGGACAGCTGAACACTGAAGCTTTCTTT
TRBJ2-7	TRBV24-1	.	.	CATSDRKNSYEQYF	TGTGCCACCAGTGACAGGAAAAACTCCTACGAGCAGTACTTC
TRBJ2-3	TRBV7-9	TRBD2	once	CASSLAGGGRDTQYF	TGTGCCAGCAGCTTAGCGGGCGGGGGTCGGGATACGCAGTATTTT
TRBJ2-7	TRBV10-2	.	.	CASSVRGISYEQYF	TGCGCCAGCAGTGTGAGAGGGATCTCCTACGAGCAGTACTTC
TRBJ1-2	TRBV28	.	.	CAILNRGSYGYTF	TGTGCCATCCTAAACCGGGGGAGCTATGGCTACACCTTC
TRBJ2-2	TRBV27	TRBD2	.	CASSLLGTRAGELFF	TGTGCCAGCAGTTTATTGGGGACTAGAGCCGGGGAGCTGTTTTTT
TRBJ2-7	TRBV24-1	TRBD1	.	CATSDPGQGSYEQYF	TGTGCCACCAGTGATCCAGGACAGGGGTCCTACGAGCAGTACTTC
TRBJ1-6	TRBV27	.	few	CASSLGAGASNSPLHF	TGTGCCAGCAGTTTAGGGGCGGGGGCAAGTAATTCACCCCTCCACTTT
TRBJ2-1	TRBV24-1	.	.	CATSRRIHDEQFF	TGTGCCACCAGTCGGAGGATCCATGATGAGCAGTTCTTC
TRBJ1-4	TRBV5-4	.	once	CASSRQSGGNEKLFF	TGTGCCAGCAGCCGACAAAGTGGGGGGAATGAAAAACTGTTTTTT
TRBJ2-3	TRBV10-2	.	.	CASSETQVWGGRDTQYF	TGCGCCAGCAGTGAGACTCAGGTCTGGGGGGGCCGCGATACGCAGTATTTT
TRBJ1-5	TRBV23-1	.	.	CASSSRAQREVNSNQPQHF	TGCGCCAGCAGTTCGAGGGCCCAAAGAGAGGTAAATAGCAATCAGCCCCAGCATTTT
TRBJ1-1	TRBV9	.	.	CASSVGGTITEAFF	TGTGCCAGCAGCGTAGGGGGGACAATCACTGAAGCTTTCTTT
TRBJ2-2	TRBV4-3	.	.	CASSQGGIGTGELFF	TGCGCCAGCAGCCAAGGAGGGATTGGCACCGGGGAGCTGTTTTTT
TRBJ2-3	TRBV5-1	TRBD2	.	CASSYSGSGTDTQYF	TGCGCCAGCAGCTATAGCGGGAGCGGCACAGATACGCAGTATTTT
TRBJ2-3	TRBV24-1	.	.	CATSDSPTGGANTDTQYF	TGTGCCACCAGTGACTCTCCTACCGGCGGGGCAAACACAGATACGCAGTATTTT
TRBJ1-5	TRBV4-1	.	.	CASSQVGSSNQPQHF	TGCGCCAGCAGCCAAGTCGGGAGTAGCAATCAGCCCCAGCATTTT
TRBJ1-1	TRBV27	.	.	CASSSTWGPVGTEAFF	TGTGCCAGCAGTTCCACATGGGGGCCTGTCGGCACTGAAGCTTTCTTT
TRBJ2-1	TRBV7-2	TRBD2	.	CASSEASGGVANEQFF	TGTGCCAGCAGCGAAGCTAGCGGGGGGGTAGCCAATGAGCAGTTCTTC
TRBJ1-2	TRBV7-9	.	few	CAGQGGNYGYTF	TGTGCCGGGCAGGGAGGCAACTATGGCTACACCTTC
TRBJ1-2	TRBV30	TRBD1	.	CAWSVEGARFYGYTF	TGTGCCTGGAGTGTAGAGGGGGCGCGGTTCTATGGCTACACCTTC
TRBJ1-6	TRBV28	.	.	CASSLISHNSPLHF	TGTGCCAGCAGTTTAATATCCCATAATTCACCCCTCCACTTT
TRBJ1-1	TRBV3-1/TRBV3-2	.	.	CASSHQRGGLVTEAFF	TGTGCCAGCAGCCATCAAAGGGGGGGCCTGGTCACTGAAGCTTTCTTT
TRBJ2-7	TRBV28	TRBD2	.	CASSPTSGRPPSYEQYF	TGTGCCAGCAGCCCCACCAGCGGGAGGCCCCCCTCCTACGAGCAGTACTTC
TRBJ2-1	TRBV5-1	.	few	CASSFLRGDSYNEQFF	TGCGCCAGCAGCTTCCTGCGGGGCGACTCCTACAATGAGCAGTTCTTC
TRBJ2-5	TRBV24-1	.	.	CATSEEGGEAQYF	TGTGCCACCAGTGAGGAGGGGGGGGAGGCCCAGTACTTC
TRBJ2-7	TRBV11-2	TRBD1	.	CASSWGAGGFYEQYF	TGTGCCAGCAGCTGGGGGGCAGGGGGCTTCTACGAGCAGTACTTC
TRBJ1-4	TRBV5-5	TRBD1	.	CASSARTGPPNEKLFF	TGTGCCAGCAGCGCGCGGACAGGGCCCCCTAATGAAAAACTGTTTTTT
TRBJ1-3	TRBV7-9	.	.	CASSFGQGRNTIYF	TGTGCCAGCAGCTTTGGCCAGGGTAGAAACACCATATATTTT
TRBJ2-1	TRBV5-4	.	.	CASNRLAALNEQFF	TGTGCCAGCAACCGCCTCGCGGCGCTGAATGAGCAGTTCTTC
TRBJ1-3	TRBV25-1	.	.	CASSEWGVTSGNTIYF	TGTGCCAGCAGTGAATGGGGGGTCACCTCTGGAAACACCATATATTTT
TRBJ1-1	TRBV7-9	TRBD1	.	CATNRRTSGGQGPGAAFF	TGTGCTACGAACCGACGAACCAGCGGTGGACAGGGGCCGGGGGCGGCTTTCTTT
TRBJ2-1	TRBV14	TRBD2	.	CASSLETSGRWRGIEQFF	TGTGCCAGCAGCCTAGAGACTAGCGGGAGGTGGAGAGGGATTGAGCAGTTCTTC
TRBJ2-2	TRBV7-3	.	.	CASSLIGGGSTGELFF	TGTGCCAGCAGCTTAATTGGCGGGGGCAGCACGGGGGAGCTGTTTTTT
TRBJ1-2	TRBV7-3	.	.	CASSLSQGDYGYTF	TGTGCCAGCAGCTTATCACAGGGCGACTATGGCTACACCTTC